The next 4 T cell receptor beta chains were all read from a single sample in a study of molecular identifiers for immune sequencing clone quantification. TCRdb re-called the PCR reads with MiXCR, one entry per CDR3 protein. The table lists about 40,000 distinct CDR3 sequences, roughly 20% of them singletons. What was sequenced was naive CD8+ T cells from blood, with Jurkat cell RNA spiked in. Subset noted: FACS-sorted CD8+CD4-CCR7+CD45RA+ naive T cells. The origin of the receptors is a human donor in good health. Some libraries in this study had Jurkat cell RNA spiked in.

This clonotype was recorded at least ten times. This chain links TRBV28 with TRBJ2-3; 7 bases are a match to TRBD2. The CDR3 spans 15 residues. Germline CDR1 reads MDHEN; CDR2 reads SYDVKM. Germline trimming cut 3 bases from V and 5 bases from J; bases unmatched to any gene: 8. This chain's CDR3 is CASSFFAGAVDTQYF. In nucleotides, the CDR3 is TGTGCCAGCAGTTTTTTCGCGGGAGCGGTAGATACGCAGTATTTT.

This clonotype was seen ten or more times. This chain uses TRBV20-1 with TRBJ2-1, with a possible D match to TRBD1 (5 bases). The CDR3 totals 13 residues. V was cut by 8 bases and J by 1 base, with 12 bases left in between. From germline, CDR1 is DFQATT and CDR2 SNEGSKA (reference sequence). The chain's CDR3 is CSYGAVSYNEQFF. For the CDR3, the DNA is TGCAGTTATGGGGCTGTGTCCTACAATGAGCAGTTCTTC.

This clonotype was observed many times. V and J are TRBV24-1 and TRBJ1-5; D is unresolved. The CDR3 covers 14 residues. V lost 4 bases, J lost 4 bases, and 10 bases lay in between. Germline loops: CDR1 KGHDR, CDR2 SFDVKD. The CDR3, as DNA: TGTGCCACCAGTGACCGACAAATGAATCAGCCCCAGCATTTT. It is translated as CATSDRQMNQPQHF.

A few counts support this clonotype. CDR3 DNA sequence: TGTGCCATCAGTGAGTCCGGTGGGGCCATGGTCTACAATGAGCAGTTCTTC. As protein: CAISESGGAMVYNEQFF. The V call is TRBV10-3, the J call TRBJ2-1; the D gene is possibly TRBD1 (5 bases). V lost 0 bases and J lost 3, with 15 bases in between. The CDR3 totals 17 residues. Germline V gives CDR1 ENHRY, CDR2 SYGVKD.